One sample yielded the 28 T cell receptor beta chains listed below, sequenced in a study of cytomegalovirus exposure and HLA in healthy donors. Measured with immunoSEQ multiplex PCR; TCRdb has only the in-frame clones, and not every one. The profile shows around 80,000 clones, approximately 96% of them singletons. Sequenced material: PBMCs. The receptors were sampled from a young woman in good health and CMV-seronegative.

The count of this clone is one. This chain uses TRBV25-1 with TRBJ1-2; 8 bases fit TRBD1. Germline CDR1 and CDR2: MGHDK and SYGVNS. Germline trimming cut 5 bases from V and 4 bases from J; bases unmatched to any gene: 12. The CDR3 has 16 amino acids. The CDR3 nucleotides read TGTGCCAGCAGTACCCCGTCAGGGGGCATAAGCTATGGCTACACCTTC. Its translation is CASSTPSGGISYGYTF.

V is TRBV4-2 and J is TRBJ2-7; 9 bases line up with TRBD2. This CDR3 comprises 16 residues. With 4 bases clipped from V and 5 bases from J, the junction kept 12 bases outside the gene matches. Germline V lookup: CDR1 LGHNA, CDR2 YNFKEQ. The CDR3 is CASSRSGAGGPDEQYF. CDR3 DNA: TGTGCCAGCAGCCGCTCCGGGGCGGGAGGGCCCGACGAGCAGTACTTC.

V gene TRBV9 combines with J gene TRBJ1-6; TRBD1 agrees at 7 bases. The CDR3 length is 15 residues. Germline V gene lookup returns CDR1 SGDLS and CDR2 YYNGEE. After removal of 4 bases from V and 7 bases from J, the junction contained 8 bases not matched to a gene. DNA of the CDR3: TGTGCCAGCAGCCCGGAGACAGGGTGGAATTCACCCCTCCACTTT. Amino acid sequence: CASSPETGWNSPLHF.

J is TRBJ1-2 and V is TRBV18; TRBD1 matches at 7 bases. The CDR3 has 14 residues. V shed 5 bases, J shed 2 bases, and the junction held 5 bases outside the gene matches. Germline CDR1 is KGHSH and CDR2 is LQKENI. CDR3: CASSTGRGNYGYTF. CDR3 DNA: TGTGCCAGCTCAACGGGCAGGGGGAACTATGGCTACACCTTC.

This sequence joins TRBV7-9 and TRBJ2-2; no firm D call. Trimming took 7 bases from V and 6 from J, leaving 12 bases between them. The germline CDR1 and CDR2 sequences are SEHNR and FQNEAQ (reference sequence). The CDR3 loop spans 13 amino acids. CDR3 amino acids: CASTARLPGELFF. In DNA form, the CDR3 reads TGTGCCAGCACCGCGAGGTTACCCGGGGAGCTGTTTTTT.

The chain has TRBV5-6 and TRBJ1-3, with D perhaps TRBD1 (5 bases). CDR1 and CDR2 (germline): SGHDT, YYEEEE. Trimming took 3 bases from V and 4 from J, leaving 11 bases between them. This CDR3 is built from 14 residues. The CDR3 sequence is CASSSTRGGNTIYF. The CDR3 DNA reads TGTGCCAGCAGCTCTACTCGGGGGGGAAACACCATATATTTT.

The chain employs TRBV19 and TRBJ1-1; 8 bases are a match to TRBD1. Germline trimming cut 6 bases from V and 2 bases from J; bases unmatched to any gene: 8. Germline lookup yields CDR1 LNHDA and CDR2 SQIVND (reference sequence). CDR3 size: 15 residues. CDR3 region: CASRVAGGLNTEAFF. The DNA for the CDR3 is TGTGCCAGTAGGGTAGCAGGGGGCCTTAACACTGAAGCTTTCTTT.

The chain recombines TRBV27 with TRBJ2-7, with 8 bases identical to TRBD1. V lost 3 bases, J lost 2 bases, and 9 bases stayed unmatched. The CDR3 totals 16 residues. CDR1 and CDR2 (germline): MNHEY, SMNVEV (reference sequence). The DNA for the CDR3 is TGTGCCAGCAGTTTCGGGACAGGTCTCCTTCCCTACGAGCAGTACTTC. Translated: CASSFGTGLLPYEQYF.

The V call is TRBV27, the J call TRBJ2-7, with 12 bases matching TRBD2. The CDR3 extends over 16 amino acids. Germline assignment: CDR1 MNHEY and CDR2 SMNVEV (reference sequence). V was clipped by 4 bases and J by 3 bases; unmatched bases: 7. The CDR3: CASSSPRLAGVYEQYF. CDR3 DNA: TGTGCCAGCAGTTCACCCAGACTAGCGGGAGTCTACGAGCAGTACTTC.

V usage is TRBV30 and J usage is TRBJ2-5; D not resolved. Trimming removed 5 bases at V and 1 base at J, with 8 bases between. Germline values: CDR1 GTSNPN, CDR2 SVGIG (reference sequence). The CDR3 is 12 residues long. The CDR3: CAWGRLQETQYF. The CDR3 coding sequence is TGTGCCTGGGGCAGGCTCCAAGAGACCCAGTACTTC.

The chain recombines TRBV29-1 with TRBJ2-7; 13 positions match TRBD2. This CDR3 region has 15 residues. Germline V lookup: CDR1 SQVTM, CDR2 ANQGSEA. Trimming at V came to 4 bases and at J to 3 bases, leaving 6 bases not matched to a gene. In DNA form, the CDR3 reads TGCAGCGTTGCGGGCGGGACTAGCGGGATCTACGAGCAGTACTTC. This sequence encodes CSVAGGTSGIYEQYF.

The gene calls are TRBV7-2 and TRBJ2-7; 7 bases are shared with TRBD1. With V trimmed by 5 bases and J by 6 bases, 13 bases remained unmatched. This CDR3 comprises 15 residues. Germline CDR1 SGHTA, CDR2 FQGNSA. Written as DNA, the CDR3 is TGTGCCAGCAGCCTCACCACCGGGACAGATGGCGAGCAGTACTTC. Translation: CASSLTTGTDGEQYF. The whole variable domain, filled in from reference TRBV7-2 and TRBJ2-7, reads GAGVSQSPSNKVTEKGKDVELRCDPISGHTALYWYRQSLGQGLEFLIYFQGNSAPDKSGLPSDRFSAERTGGSVSTLTIQRTQQEDSAVYLCASSLTTGTDGEQYFGPGTRLTVT.

This sequence joins TRBV10-1 and TRBJ1-2; no definite D call. CDR1 WNHNN and CDR2 SYGVQD come from the germline V gene (reference sequence). Between the trimmed V and J ends, which lost 4 bases and 7 bases, there was a span of 10 bases. This CDR3 spans 12 amino acids. The DNA of the CDR3 is TGCGCCAGCAGTGGACCTAGTTCTGGCTACACCTTC. Translating it yields CASSGPSSGYTF.

The V call is TRBV7-6, the J call TRBJ1-1; 8 nucleotides align to TRBD1. V shed 1 base, J shed 4 bases, and the junction held 5 bases outside the gene matches. This CDR3 contains 15 residues. From germline, CDR1 is SGHVS and CDR2 FNYEAQ. The CDR3 bases are TGTGCCAGCAGCTTAGGGACAGGGTACGGCACTGAAGCTTTCTTT. Its translation: CASSLGTGYGTEAFF.

The chain carries TRBV27 and TRBJ2-7, with D maybe TRBD2 (7 bases). Germline V gene data show CDR1 as MNHEY and CDR2 as SMNVEV (reference sequence). The CDR3 length is 16 residues. Trimming removed 6 bases at V and 0 bases at J, with 18 bases between. CDR3 nucleotides: TGTGCCAGCAGCCCAAGGGGAGGGGGTTACTCCTACGAGCAGTACTTC. Residues: CASSPRGGGYSYEQYF.

This chain joins TRBV2 and TRBJ2-3, with TRBD2 matching over 13 bases. The germline CDR1 and CDR2 sequences are SNHLY and FYNNEI. The CDR3 runs 16 residues. Trimming removed 8 bases from V and 4 bases from J; junction bases left unmatched: 9. The CDR3 DNA is TGTGCCAGCGGGACTAGCGGGACCTCTGCCTCAGATACGCAGTATTTT. This sequence encodes CASGTSGTSASDTQYF.

V gene TRBV5-1 combines with J gene TRBJ2-3; 9 bases line up with TRBD2. Per the germline V gene, CDR1 is SGHRS and CDR2 is YFSETQ. The J segment lost 6 bases and the V segment lost 4 bases, leaving 9 bases of the junction unmatched. The CDR3 extends over 15 amino acids. This chain's CDR3 is CASSGTRTSADTQYF. As DNA, the CDR3 is TGCGCCAGCAGCGGGACACGGACTAGCGCCGATACGCAGTATTTT.

The count of this clone is one. The chain employs TRBV18 and TRBJ1-1; 7 positions agree with TRBD1. Trimming at V came to 3 bases and at J to 6 bases, leaving 7 bases not matched to a gene. CDR1 and CDR2 from the germline V gene are KGHSH and LQKENI. This CDR3 is built from 14 residues. The CDR3 bases are TGTGCCAGCTCACCCATCGACAGGGCCCCTGAAGCTTTCTTT. Encoded protein: CASSPIDRAPEAFF.

The chain joins TRBV28 to TRBJ2-1; weak D call: TRBD2 (7 bases). The CDR3 consists of 16 residues. V lost 3 bases and J 2 bases, leaving 14 bases between the germline ends. Germline values: CDR1 MDHEN, CDR2 SYDVKM. The CDR3 protein is CASSLGAGAAYNEQFF. As DNA, the CDR3 is TGTGCCAGCAGTTTGGGGGCGGGAGCGGCCTACAATGAGCAGTTCTTC.

The chain recombines TRBV7-8 with TRBJ2-3; D might be TRBD1 (5 bases). Between the trimmed V and J ends, which lost 5 bases and 1 base, there was a span of 13 bases. This CDR3 has 15 amino acids. Germline V CDR1 and CDR2: SGHVS, FQNEAQ. CDR3 region: CASSRGGYGTDTQYF. The CDR3 DNA is TGTGCCAGCAGCAGGGGTGGGTACGGCACAGATACGCAGTATTTT.

The DNA of the CDR3 is TGTGCCATCAGTGCCGTCCCGGGAGGCTACGAGCAGTACTTC. It translates to CAISAVPGGYEQYF. V and J are TRBV10-3 and TRBJ2-7; 7 nucleotides align to TRBD2. V shed 4 bases and J 3 bases; nucleotides not matched to a gene: 6. Germline V gene lookup returns CDR1 ENHRY and CDR2 SYGVKD. The CDR3 is 14 amino acids.

The CDR3 coding sequence is TGTGCCAGCAGTCCTATTGGAGACAGGGGGTACGAGCAGTACTTC. This sequence encodes CASSPIGDRGYEQYF. The V gene is TRBV11-2, the J gene TRBJ2-7; 9 nucleotides align to TRBD1. The CDR3 is 15 amino acids. V gave up 6 bases and J gave up 4 bases; unmatched junction bases: 10. Germline CDR1 is SGHAT and CDR2 is FQNNGV.

This chain links TRBV2 with TRBJ1-2, with D maybe TRBD1 (6 bases). This CDR3 is built from 14 residues. Trimming removed 3 bases at V and 3 bases at J, with 11 bases between. Germline assignment: CDR1 SNHLY and CDR2 FYNNEI. CDR3 loop: CASSERGGHYGYTF. The DNA for the CDR3 is TGTGCCAGCAGTGAGAGGGGGGGCCACTATGGCTACACCTTC.

In this sample, this clone turned up once. V and J are TRBV27 and TRBJ2-2; unclear D gene. The CDR3 extends over 13 amino acids. Germline V gene data show CDR1 as MNHEY and CDR2 as SMNVEV (reference sequence). V lost 5 bases to trimming and J lost 2 bases, with 6 bases between them. The CDR3 DNA reads as TGTGCCAGCAGTGAGATTAACACCGGGGAGCTGTTTTTT. It specifies CASSEINTGELFF.

This sequence joins TRBV6-6 and TRBJ1-4, with 10 bases matching TRBD1. From germline, CDR1 is MNHNY and CDR2 SVGAGI (reference sequence). Trimming at V came to 5 bases and at J to 4 bases, leaving 4 bases not matched to a gene. The CDR3 has 15 amino acids. CDR3: CASSPRDRGNEKLFF. In DNA, the CDR3 is TGTGCCAGCAGTCCCCGGGACAGGGGTAATGAAAAACTGTTTTTT.

V and J are TRBV15 and TRBJ1-5, with TRBD1 as a possible D gene (6 bases). With 4 bases removed from V and 0 bases from J, the gap between germline ends came to 16 bases. The CDR3 is 17 amino acids. Germline lookup yields CDR1 LNHNV and CDR2 YYDKDF (reference sequence). The CDR3 reads CATSTSRDTNSNQPQHF. The CDR3 DNA reads as TGTGCCACCAGCACTTCCCGGGACACCAATAGCAATCAGCCCCAGCATTTT.

The rearrangement joins TRBV5-5 to TRBJ1-4, with 9 positions matching TRBD1. This CDR3 region has 17 residues. Germline V lookup: CDR1 SGHKS, CDR2 YYEKEE (reference sequence). V gave up 0 bases and J gave up 7 bases; unmatched junction bases: 10. CDR3 sequence reads: CASSLVQGAKGGEKLFF. The CDR3 DNA is TGTGCCAGCAGCTTGGTACAGGGGGCAAAAGGTGGTGAAAAACTGTTTTTT.

The chain joins TRBV9 to TRBJ2-1; D is unclear. From germline, CDR1 is SGDLS and CDR2 YYNGEE. This CDR3 spans 15 amino acids. V was trimmed by 0 bases and J by 5 bases, leaving 12 bases between them. CDR3: CASSVVSGFDNEQFF. CDR3 in DNA: TGTGCCAGCAGCGTAGTGAGTGGTTTCGACAATGAGCAGTTCTTC.